One and the same sample provided the 28 T cell receptor beta chains below, sequenced in a study of T-cell memory formation after mild COVID-19. TCRdb called the 5' RACE reads again in MiXCR, with one record for every CDR3 protein. The sample lists around 410,000 distinct CDR3 sequences, 23% seen once, with roughly 14% in the top ten. What was sequenced was PBMCs or a T cell subset sorted from them (not recorded which). These receptors came from an adult woman who had mild COVID-19 (a few samples of this study predate the infection). Cell type and time point are not known.

This clonotype was counted only a few times. V is TRBV18 and J is TRBJ2-7; D is ambiguous. Germline values: CDR1 KGHSH, CDR2 LQKENI. Trimming left V 5 bases short and J 5 bases short, with 10 bases between. The CDR3 has 12 amino acids. The CDR3 coding sequence is TGTGCCAGCTCAGTCTCCAGAAACGAGCAGTACTTC. Protein sequence: CASSVSRNEQYF.

This clonotype appeared a single time. The V gene is TRBV4-1, the J gene TRBJ1-1, with D uncertain. V gave up 1 base and J gave up 6 bases, with 15 bases separating them. The CDR3 is made up of 15 amino acids. Germline CDR1 is MGHRA and CDR2 is YSYEKL. This CDR3 is CASSQVTGSGAEAFF. The CDR3 nucleotides are TGCGCCAGCAGCCAAGTCACGGGGAGCGGCGCTGAAGCTTTCTTT.

This clonotype was counted between two and nine times. This chain links TRBV5-6 with TRBJ2-3; D gene uncertain. The CDR3 is 11 residues long. Looked up from germline, CDR1 is SGHDT and CDR2 is YYEEEE. V lost 2 bases and J 9 bases, leaving 7 bases between the germline ends. CDR3 DNA: TGTGCCAGCAGCTTAACACAAACGCAGTATTTT. Translating it yields CASSLTQTQYF.

The rearrangement joins TRBV20-1 to TRBJ2-7; tentative D call: TRBD2 (7 bases). Trimming left V 3 bases short and J 0 bases short, with 12 bases between. This CDR3 contains 14 residues. The germline gives CDR1 DFQATT, CDR2 SNEGSKA (reference sequence). CDR3 in DNA: TGCAGTGCTAGGTCGCGGGGGCCCTCCTACGAGCAGTACTTC. Its translation is CSARSRGPSYEQYF.

This clonotype came up a few times. This chain connects TRBV4-3 to TRBJ2-5, with 10 bases lining up with TRBD2. CDR3 length equals 17 residues. With 0 bases clipped from V and 4 bases from J, the junction kept 8 bases outside the gene matches. In germline, CDR1 is LGHNA, CDR2 YSLEER. The CDR3 loop reads CASSQDRKRGGGETQYF. In DNA form, the CDR3 reads TGCGCCAGCAGCCAAGATCGTAAGCGGGGGGGAGGAGAGACCCAGTACTTC.

This clonotype has just a few counts. This chain connects TRBV19 to TRBJ2-1, with TRBD1 identical over 7 bases. CDR3 length equals 13 residues. The germline V gene encodes CDR1 LNHDA and CDR2 SQIVND (reference sequence). Trimming took 4 bases from V and 8 from J; bases not matched to a gene: 5. CDR3 sequence: CASSTTGFHEQFF. The CDR3 DNA sequence: TGTGCCAGTAGTACGACAGGGTTCCATGAGCAGTTCTTC.

This chain joins TRBV29-1 and TRBJ2-3; 10 nucleotides match TRBD1. The trim removed 7 bases at V and 3 bases at J, leaving 4 bases unmatched. Germline CDR1 reads SQVTM; CDR2 reads ANQGSEA. The CDR3 runs to 13 residues. The CDR3 nucleotides are TGCAGCGCCGGACAGGGGGGAACAGATACGCAGTATTTT. Encoded protein: CSAGQGGTDTQYF.

This clonotype occurred a few times. This CDR3 reads CASSSLEGHYEQYF. In DNA, the CDR3 is TGTGCCAGCAGCTCCCTCGAAGGCCACTACGAGCAGTACTTC. The V gene is TRBV11-1, the J gene TRBJ2-7, with D hard to call. The CDR3 runs 14 residues. Germline lookup yields CDR1 SGHAT and CDR2 FQDESV (reference sequence). The V and J ends lost 4 bases and 3 bases respectively, with 13 bases between them.

In this sample, this clonotype turned up a few times. The chain employs TRBV5-1 and TRBJ2-1; 9 bases align to TRBD1. V dropped 5 bases and J dropped 3; count of bases not matched to a gene: 3. CDR3 length: 14 amino acids. Germline V gene data show CDR1 as SGHRS and CDR2 as YFSETQ. The CDR3 DNA is TGCGCCAGCAGTAGGGGACAGGGCTACAATGAGCAGTTCTTC. Its translation is CASSRGQGYNEQFF.

The chain combines TRBV6-2 or TRBV6-3 with TRBJ2-2; the D is unclear. Trimming cost V 6 bases and J 6 bases, with 8 bases left between them. This CDR3 has 12 residues. The germline V gene has CDR1 MNHEY and CDR2 SVGEGT. CDR3 loop: CASRGISGELFF. The CDR3 DNA sequence: TGTGCCAGCAGGGGGATTTCCGGGGAGCTGTTTTTT.

This clonotype occurred a few times. The CDR3 loop is CASSSPGVLQETQYF. The CDR3 region has the DNA TGTGCCAGCAGCTCCCCCGGGGTTTTACAAGAGACCCAGTACTTC. The genes are TRBV9 and TRBJ2-5, with a tentative D call TRBD2 (5 bases). This CDR3 is built from 15 residues. Germline V gene lookup returns CDR1 SGDLS and CDR2 YYNGEE. The V end lost 4 bases, the J end lost 2 bases, and 15 bases lay between the germline ends.

This clonotype was found a few times. V gene TRBV7-2 combines with J gene TRBJ2-4, with TRBD1 as a possible D gene (7 bases). V shed 2 bases and J shed 4 bases, with 15 bases lying between them. The CDR3 contains 16 residues. Germline V lookup: CDR1 SGHTA, CDR2 FQGNSA. CDR3 region: CASSLLWGDRKNIQYF. CDR3 sequence (DNA): TGTGCCAGCAGCTTACTCTGGGGGGACAGAAAAAACATTCAGTACTTC.

V gene TRBV29-1 combines with J gene TRBJ2-7, with 8 bases fitting TRBD1. This CDR3 is built from 12 residues. Germline V lookup: CDR1 SQVTM, CDR2 ANQGSEA. The V segment lost 6 bases and the J segment 4 bases; nucleotides outside the gene matches: 5. The CDR3 is CSVADRGYEQYF. CDR3 coding DNA: TGCAGCGTCGCCGACAGGGGATACGAGCAGTACTTC.

The chain uses TRBV15 and TRBJ1-2; D remains unclear. The germline gives CDR1 LNHNV, CDR2 YYDKDF (reference sequence). The CDR3 has 13 amino acids. The ends were cut back, 0 bases at V and 6 bases at J, with 8 bases in the middle. Here the CDR3 DNA reads TGTGCCACCAGCAGAGATCTGGGTGATGGCTACACCTTC. Translated, it gives CATSRDLGDGYTF. The whole variable domain, filled in from reference TRBV15 and TRBJ1-2, reads DAMVIQNPRYQVTQFGKPVTLSCSQTLNHNVMYWYQQKSSQAPKLLFHYYDKDFNNEADTPDNFQSRRPNTSFCFLDIRSPGLGDTAMYLCATSRDLGDGYTFGSGTRLTVV.

The genes are TRBV29-1 and TRBJ2-7; the match to TRBD1 covers 8 bases. Per the germline V gene, CDR1 is SQVTM and CDR2 is ANQGSEA. The V segment lost 7 bases and the J segment 6 bases; nucleotides outside the gene matches: 11. CDR3 size: 13 residues. DNA for the CDR3: TGCAGCGCAGTCGGACAGGGAGGCGCCGAGCAGTACTTC. It is translated as CSAVGQGGAEQYF.

V gene TRBV29-1 combines with J gene TRBJ1-1, with D tentatively TRBD1 (6 bases). The germline V gene encodes CDR1 SQVTM and CDR2 ANQGSEA. Trimming removed 3 bases at V and 0 bases at J, with 8 bases between. The CDR3 consists of 13 residues. CDR3 loop: CSVDRGLNTEAFF. The CDR3 nucleotides are TGCAGCGTTGACAGGGGATTGAACACTGAAGCTTTCTTT.

This clonotype was recorded a few times. This chain connects TRBV12-3 or TRBV12-4 to TRBJ2-5, with 8 bases aligning to TRBD1. The CDR3 is made up of 15 amino acids. V was pared by 3 bases and J by 5 bases, with 8 bases of the junction left unmatched. CDR3 loop: CASSFWGRGLETQYF. The CDR3 region has the DNA TGTGCCAGCAGTTTTTGGGGCAGGGGGCTGGAGACCCAGTACTTC.

The chain carries TRBV15 and TRBJ1-4; no reliable D call. Per germline, CDR1 LNHNV and CDR2 YYDKDF (reference sequence). The CDR3 has 19 residues. Trimming took 0 bases from V and 0 from J, leaving 17 bases between them. The CDR3 DNA sequence: TGTGCCACCAGCAGAGACAGGTTGAGGCCAACCGCAACTAATGAAAAACTGTTTTTT. This encodes CATSRDRLRPTATNEKLFF.

In this sample, this clonotype turned up a few times. The chain couples TRBV27 to TRBJ1-6; D possibly corresponds to TRBD1 (5 bases). The CDR3 runs 16 residues. The germline CDR1 and CDR2 sequences are MNHEY and SMNVEV (reference sequence). V lost 2 bases to trimming and J lost 7 bases, with 15 bases between them. CDR3 sequence reads: CASSLTTAGRNSPLHF. The CDR3 region has the DNA TGTGCCAGCAGTTTAACGACAGCGGGGAGAAATTCACCCCTCCACTTT.

The V call is TRBV11-2, the J call TRBJ2-2; D gene unclear. The CDR3 length is 15 residues. The V and J ends lost 9 bases and 1 base respectively, with 15 bases between them. The germline V gene encodes CDR1 SGHAT and CDR2 FQNNGV. The CDR3 loop reads CASPRAGRNTGELFF. The CDR3 nucleotides are TGTGCCAGTCCACGGGCCGGGCGGAACACCGGGGAGCTGTTTTTT.

This rearrangement joins TRBV7-8 to TRBJ2-1; 11 nucleotides agree with TRBD2. CDR1 SGHVS and CDR2 FQNEAQ come from the germline V gene. Unmatched junction bases numbered 6, after V lost 7 bases and J lost 4 bases. The CDR3 has 15 residues. Written as DNA, the CDR3 is TGTGCCAGCACCGAACTAGCGGGAGTGTACAATGAGCAGTTCTTC. It translates to CASTELAGVYNEQFF.

This rearrangement joins TRBV15 to TRBJ2-7; D is ambiguous. The V end lost 0 bases, the J end lost 5 bases, and 8 bases lay between the germline ends. CDR1 is LNHNV, CDR2 YYDKDF, per germline (reference sequence). The CDR3 consists of 13 residues. The CDR3 reads CATSRDSRDEQYF. CDR3 nucleotides: TGTGCCACCAGCAGAGATTCAAGAGACGAGCAGTACTTC.

This clonotype was detected only a few times. The chain employs TRBV7-9 and TRBJ2-7; 8 bases are shared with TRBD1. This CDR3 comprises 14 residues. V dropped 1 base and J dropped 3; count of bases not matched to a gene: 2. The germline gives CDR1 SEHNR, CDR2 FQNEAQ (reference sequence). This chain's CDR3 is CASSLDGTGYEQYF. The CDR3 DNA reads TGTGCCAGCAGCTTAGATGGGACAGGCTACGAGCAGTACTTC.

The chain couples TRBV6-8 to TRBJ1-1, with a tentative D call TRBD1 (5 bases). Germline V gene data show CDR1 as MNHGY and CDR2 as SAAAGT. Trimming shortened V by 5 bases and J by 4 bases, and 23 bases separated the two germline ends. There are 17 residues in the CDR3. This CDR3 reads CASSPENQQVRGTEAFF. In DNA form, the CDR3 reads TGTGCCAGCAGTCCCGAAAACCAACAGGTTAGAGGCACTGAAGCTTTCTTT.

Ten or more counts support this clonotype. The chain has TRBV9 and TRBJ2-3; 8 bases are a match to TRBD1. CDR1 and CDR2 from the germline V gene are SGDLS and YYNGEE. Trimming at V came to 2 bases and at J to 6 bases, leaving 11 bases not matched to a gene. The length of the CDR3 is 16 residues. The CDR3 is CASSVAATGVVDTQYF. The CDR3 coding sequence is TGTGCCAGCAGCGTCGCCGCGACAGGGGTTGTGGATACGCAGTATTTT.

This sequence joins TRBV14 and TRBJ2-7; 7 bases fit TRBD1. The CDR3 runs 14 residues. The germline CDR1 and CDR2 sequences are SGHDN and FVKESK. The J segment lost 2 bases and the V segment lost 3 bases, leaving 4 bases of the junction unmatched. The CDR3 nucleotides read TGTGCCAGCAGCCATACAGGGGTCGCCTACGAGCAGTACTTC. This encodes CASSHTGVAYEQYF.

This clonotype was seen a handful of times. The J gene is TRBJ1-2, the V gene TRBV18, with a possible D match to TRBD1 (6 bases). Germline CDR1 and CDR2: KGHSH and LQKENI. This CDR3 region has 19 residues. The V and J ends lost 1 base and 0 bases respectively, with 21 bases between them. CDR3 amino acids: CASSPLPTSGALANYGYTF. In nucleotides, the CDR3 is TGTGCCAGCTCACCACTGCCTACGTCGGGGGCCCTAGCTAACTATGGCTACACCTTC.

V is TRBV7-2 and J is TRBJ1-4; D perhaps matches TRBD1 (6 bases). Trimming removed 5 bases at V and 0 bases at J, with 13 bases between. The CDR3 has 16 amino acids. Germline V gene data show CDR1 as SGHTA and CDR2 as FQGNSA. This CDR3 reads CASSHRAPSTNEKLFF. The CDR3 region has the DNA TGTGCCAGCAGCCACAGGGCCCCTTCAACTAATGAAAAACTGTTTTTT.